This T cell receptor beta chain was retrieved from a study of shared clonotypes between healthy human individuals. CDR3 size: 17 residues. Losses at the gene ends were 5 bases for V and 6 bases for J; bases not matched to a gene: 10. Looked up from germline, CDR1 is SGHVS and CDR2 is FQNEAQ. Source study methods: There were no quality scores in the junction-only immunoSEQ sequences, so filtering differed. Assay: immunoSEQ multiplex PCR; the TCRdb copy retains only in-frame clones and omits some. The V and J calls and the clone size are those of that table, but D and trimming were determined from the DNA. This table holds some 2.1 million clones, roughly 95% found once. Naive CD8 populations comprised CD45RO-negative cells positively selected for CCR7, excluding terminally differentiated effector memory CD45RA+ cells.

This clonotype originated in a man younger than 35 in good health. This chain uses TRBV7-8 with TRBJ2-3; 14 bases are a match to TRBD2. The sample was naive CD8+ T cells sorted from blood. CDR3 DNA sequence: TGTGCCAGCAGCCCAGGACTAGCGGGGGGCTGGGGGGATACGCAGTATTTT. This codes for CASSPGLAGGWGDTQYF. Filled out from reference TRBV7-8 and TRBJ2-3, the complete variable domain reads GAGVSQSPRYKVAKRGQDVALRCDPISGHVSLFWYQQALGQGPEFLTYFQNEAQLDKSGLPSDRFFAERPEGSVSTLKIQRTQQEDSAVYLCASSPGLAGGWGDTQYFGPGTRLTVL.